This T cell receptor (beta chain) is from a study of shared clonotypes between healthy human individuals. General study results and limits: Against clonotypes common to all four donors, non-shared ones had lower generation probabilities. Four donors held 5% to 5.5% of naive CD4 clonotypes in common.

Germline V gene lookup returns CDR1 MGHRA and CDR2 YSYEKL. Deletions cut 1 base from V and 1 base from J, with 19 bases between. The CDR3 consists of 18 residues. The authors ran the assay at deep level. Each cell subset's genomic DNA was divided evenly among several immunoSEQ plates. The protocol was immunoSEQ multiplex PCR, while the TCRdb copy is restricted to in-frame clones and leaves out a portion. The top ten clones hold 0.11% of a sample with hundreds of thousands of clones, around 96% of them seen once. Points on this clone: What it recognizes is unknown.

Only CD45RO-negative cells positively selected for CCR7 counted as naive CD8 cells, so terminally differentiated effector memory CD45RA+ cells were excluded. The V and J genes are TRBV4-1 and TRBJ1-2; a possible D gene is TRBD1 (6 bases). Sequencing was performed on naive CD8+ T cells sorted from blood. This receptor was identified in a woman aged 25 to 45 in good health. CDR3 amino acids: CASSQAEGGGLFNYGYTF. The CDR3 DNA reads as TGCGCCAGCAGCCAAGCGGAGGGGGGCGGACTGTTTAACTATGGCTACACCTTC.